This T cell receptor beta chain was sequenced for a study of T cell responses to AZD1222 COVID-19 vaccine. Notes on the study in general: The donor cohort was predominantly white British with a female majority, and clonal diversity may have been underestimated. Among AZD1222 vaccinees, only 5 to 7 were seropositive at baseline. In all cases, repertoires were sampled only after the peak T cell response. Spike-specific TCRs gained breadth and depth after people received two AZD1222 doses.

Clones were sequenced by immunoSEQ multiplex PCR, and TCRdb holds only the in-frame ones, with some missing. This sample has approximately 200,000 clones; about 94% occur once, and the top ten carry 1.7%. Trimming cost V 6 bases and J 5 bases, with 8 bases left between them. CDR1 and CDR2 from the germline V gene are MDHEN and SYDVKM. The CDR3 sequence is 12 residues long. Turning to this clone: What it binds is not known.

Sequenced material: peripheral blood, taken 28 days after the second dose of the MenACWY control vaccine. The source of this sequence is an adult who received the MenACWY meningococcal vaccine as a control. The rearrangement joins TRBV28 to TRBJ1-5, with no clear D. The CDR3 loop reads CASSLEDQPQHF. The CDR3 DNA reads as TGTGCCAGCAGCCTAGAGGATCAGCCCCAGCATTTT.